This T cell receptor (beta chain) was obtained from a study of CD8 T cells in ankylosing spondylitis. This clonotype occurred many times. The antigen is not known. Libraries of TCR beta came from quantitative 5'-RACE with molecular barcodes. From the 5' RACE reads, TCRdb called clonotypes with MiXCR, one entry per CDR3 protein. The sample has over 20,000 distinct CDR3 sequences; roughly a sixth are singletons. Whole-study findings and limits: Matched ankylosing spondylitis synovial fluid reportedly showed significant enrichment of disease-linked clones. There was a TCR beta motif, made of eight highly homologous variants, that appeared characteristic of ankylosing spondylitis blood. Prior literature has documented some motif variants in synovial fluid and blood from reactive arthritis.

CDR1 and CDR2 from the germline V gene are SEHNR and FQNEAQ (reference sequence). V dropped 2 bases and J dropped 7 bases, with 21 bases sitting between them. This CDR3 comprises 17 residues. The sequencing sample was made of blood. This receptor was taken from a male donor with ankylosing spondylitis or in good health (not recorded which). V is TRBV7-9 and J is TRBJ2-1, with D possibly matching TRBD1 (6 bases). DNA for the CDR3: TGTGCCAGCAGCTTAAAGGGGGTCGGAATATCGAGAAATGAGCAGTTCTTC. Protein: CASSLKGVGISRNEQFF.